Presented here are 30 T cell receptor beta chains from one specimen sequenced in a study of radiotherapy plus CTLA-4 blockade in lung cancer. Assay: immunoSEQ multiplex PCR; the TCRdb copy retains only in-frame clones and omits some. There are roughly 90,000 clones in the sample; around 81% occur only once, and 3.5% to 4.5% lies in the top ten. The sample in question was peripheral blood, obtained from a patient treated with radiotherapy plus ipilimumab. All receptors come from a human donor with non-small cell lung cancer who had a partial response to radiotherapy plus ipilimumab. Some clones in this sample may be carry-over from other donors' samples.

The chain recombines TRBV7-2 with TRBJ2-5, with 12 bases that match TRBD2. Per germline, CDR1 SGHTA and CDR2 FQGNSA. Losses at the gene ends were 4 bases for V and 4 bases for J; bases not matched to a gene: 10. The CDR3 is 17 amino acids. CDR3 in amino acids: CASSSGLAGGLGETQYF. CDR3 nucleotide sequence: TGTGCCAGCAGCTCAGGGCTAGCGGGGGGGCTTGGAGAGACCCAGTACTTC.

The chain couples TRBV28 to TRBJ2-4; 11 nucleotides match TRBD2. Germline V gene lookup returns CDR1 MDHEN and CDR2 SYDVKM. The V gene end was trimmed by 6 bases and the J gene end by 1 base; junction bases not matched to a gene: 11. The CDR3 has 18 residues. For the CDR3, the DNA is TGTGCCAGCAGCCTAATGGGTTTAGCGGGGGGGGCCAAAAACATTCAGTACTTC. Protein sequence: CASSLMGLAGGAKNIQYF.

J is TRBJ2-3 and V is TRBV28; D is unresolved. Germline CDR1 MDHEN, CDR2 SYDVKM. The V end was cut by 6 bases, the J end by 1 base, with 17 bases between. The CDR3 runs 16 residues. Here the CDR3 DNA reads TGTGCCAGCAGGGCCGAAAAGGTAGGAGGCACAGATACGCAGTATTTT. Protein: CASRAEKVGGTDTQYF.

This clone has a handful of counts. The chain combines TRBV19 with TRBJ1-1, with D hard to call. The ends were cut back, 7 bases at V and 1 base at J, with 16 bases in the middle. Germline V gives CDR1 LNHDA, CDR2 SQIVND (reference sequence). The CDR3 contains 15 residues. CDR3 amino acids: CASKKMVETNTEAFF. CDR3 in DNA: TGTGCCAGTAAAAAGATGGTGGAGACGAACACTGAAGCTTTCTTT.

The V and J genes are TRBV5-1 and TRBJ1-1; D uncertain. From germline, CDR1 is SGHRS and CDR2 YFSETQ. The CDR3 spans 12 residues. Between the trimmed V and J ends, which lost 6 bases and 0 bases, there was a span of 6 bases. CDR3 in amino acids: CASKQLNTEAFF. DNA for the CDR3: TGCGCCAGCAAACAGTTGAACACTGAAGCTTTCTTT.

J is TRBJ2-7 and V is TRBV28, with 9 bases that match TRBD1. The CDR3 loop spans 16 amino acids. The germline V gene has CDR1 MDHEN and CDR2 SYDVKM. V lost 6 bases and J lost 6; bases outside the gene matches: 15. CDR3 sequence (DNA): TGTGCCAGCAGCTTCCCCCTCCGGGACAGGGCGATCGAGCAGTACTTC. Encoded protein: CASSFPLRDRAIEQYF. The full variable domain, completed using reference TRBV28 and TRBJ2-7, is DVKVTQSSRYLVKRTGEKVFLECVQDMDHENMFWYRQDPGLGLRLIYFSYDVKMKEKGDIPEGYSVSREKKERFSLILESASTNQTSMYLCASSFPLRDRAIEQYFGPGTRLTVT.

The J gene is TRBJ2-6, the V gene TRBV10-3; TRBD1 agrees at 8 bases. The CDR3 runs 16 residues. CDR1 is ENHRY, CDR2 SYGVKD, per germline. V shed 5 bases, J shed 2 bases, and the junction held 5 bases outside the gene matches. The CDR3 DNA reads as TGTGCCATCAGTCCCCAGGGGGCAACTGGGGCCAACGTCCTGACTTTC. This gives the protein CAISPQGATGANVLTF.

This clone appeared a single time. V gene TRBV28 combines with J gene TRBJ1-2, with D maybe TRBD1 (6 bases). This CDR3 is 14 amino acids long. Between the trimmed V and J ends, which lost 3 bases and 0 bases, there was a span of 8 bases. Germline V gives CDR1 MDHEN, CDR2 SYDVKM. The CDR3 nucleotides read TGTGCCAGCAGTTTTCGGACAGCTAACTATGGCTACACCTTC. Encoded protein: CASSFRTANYGYTF.

V is TRBV7-2 and J is TRBJ2-1; 12 bases are shared with TRBD1. The J segment lost 5 bases and the V segment lost 5 bases, leaving 1 base of the junction unmatched. The CDR3 runs to 14 residues. Germline V gene sequence: CDR1 SGHTA, CDR2 FQGNSA. The DNA of the CDR3 is TGTGCCAGCAGCCGGGACAGGGGGCACAATGAGCAGTTCTTC. It yields the protein CASSRDRGHNEQFF.

The rearrangement links TRBV13 to TRBJ2-7; the D is unclear. This CDR3 spans 14 amino acids. The germline V gene has CDR1 PRHDT and CDR2 FYEKMQ (reference sequence). V lost 5 bases and J lost 4, with 15 bases in between. Here the CDR3 DNA reads TGTGCCAGCAGCCGAAACGGTGATGGTTACGAGCAGTACTTC. Amino acid sequence: CASSRNGDGYEQYF.

The chain couples TRBV5-1 to TRBJ1-4; possible D gene TRBD1, 5 bases. The CDR3 is 16 amino acids. V lost 0 bases and J lost 4, with 13 bases in between. Looked up from germline, CDR1 is SGHRS and CDR2 is YFSETQ. The DNA of the CDR3 is TGCGCCAGCAGCTTGGGCGCAGGGCGGAGTAATGAAAAACTGTTTTTT. Protein sequence: CASSLGAGRSNEKLFF.

This rearrangement joins TRBV15 to TRBJ1-1, with a tentative D call TRBD1 (6 bases). V lost 5 bases to trimming and J lost 8 bases, with 15 bases between them. Germline CDR1 LNHNV, CDR2 YYDKDF (reference sequence). The CDR3 runs to 13 residues. The CDR3 nucleotides are TGTGCCACCAGCCCTGGACAGTTCGCCGAAGCTTTCTTT. This encodes CATSPGQFAEAFF.

This rearrangement joins TRBV18 to TRBJ2-6; 8 bases fit TRBD1. The CDR3 consists of 19 residues. The J segment lost 0 bases and the V segment lost 3 bases, leaving 10 bases of the junction unmatched. CDR1 and CDR2 (germline): KGHSH, LQKENI. As DNA, the CDR3 is TGTGCCAGCTCACCTTCTTTGGGACAGGCAAACTCTGGGGCCAACGTCCTGACTTTC. The encoded protein is CASSPSLGQANSGANVLTF.

The chain employs TRBV6-1 and TRBJ2-6; 12 nucleotides align to TRBD1. With V trimmed by 0 bases and J by 0 bases, 0 bases remained unmatched. This CDR3 has 18 amino acids. CDR1 is MNHNS and CDR2 is SASEGT in the germline V gene. The CDR3 spells CASSEAGQGASGANVLTF. Written as DNA, the CDR3 is TGTGCCAGCAGTGAAGCGGGACAGGGGGCCTCTGGGGCCAACGTCCTGACTTTC.

The V gene is TRBV5-1, the J gene TRBJ1-6, with TRBD1 identical over 10 bases. Trimming removed 0 bases from V and 12 bases from J; junction bases left unmatched: 6. Germline-derived CDR1 and CDR2 are SGHRS and YFSETQ. The CDR3 contains 15 residues. The chain's CDR3 is CASSLVPTGGVPLHF. For the CDR3, the DNA is TGCGCCAGCAGCTTGGTACCGACAGGGGGCGTACCCCTCCACTTT.

This clone turned up a few times. The chain uses TRBV28 and TRBJ1-2, with D possibly TRBD1 on 6 matching bases. CDR1 and CDR2 from the germline V gene are MDHEN and SYDVKM. This CDR3 comprises 16 residues. Deletions cut 6 bases from V and 0 bases from J, with 17 bases between. The CDR3, as DNA: TGTGCCAGCAGCCCGGGGGGGCTAGAAGCTAACTATGGCTACACCTTC. This encodes CASSPGGLEANYGYTF.

The V call is TRBV2, the J call TRBJ1-1; 9 bases are a match to TRBD1. V was pared by 6 bases and J by 5 bases, with 4 bases of the junction left unmatched. Germline CDR1 is SNHLY and CDR2 is FYNNEI. This CDR3 has 13 residues. The chain's CDR3 is CASSTGGWTEAFF. The CDR3 nucleotides are TGTGCCAGCAGCACAGGGGGCTGGACTGAAGCTTTCTTT.

J is TRBJ1-1 and V is TRBV19; perhaps TRBD1 as D (5 bases). Germline-derived CDR1 and CDR2 are LNHDA and SQIVND (reference sequence). The CDR3 sequence is 13 residues long. Trimming took 4 bases from V and 2 from J, leaving 8 bases between them. Here the CDR3 DNA reads TGTGCCAGTAGTAAGGGGCGAAACACTGAAGCTTTCTTT. Protein: CASSKGRNTEAFF. Variable domain in full (rest from reference TRBV19 and TRBJ1-1): DGGITQSPKYLFRKEGQNVTLSCEQNLNHDAMYWYRQDPGQGLRLIYYSQIVNDFQKGDIAEGYSVSREKKESFPLTVTSAQKNPTAFYLCASSKGRNTEAFFGQGTRLTVV.

This chain connects TRBV29-1 to TRBJ2-3; D possibly corresponds to TRBD2 (6 bases). The CDR3 totals 15 residues. Germline-derived CDR1 and CDR2 are SQVTM and ANQGSEA. Trimming stripped 7 bases from V and 0 bases from J, with 17 bases between. The CDR3 loop is CSAEGGLLSTDTQYF. The CDR3 nucleotides are TGCAGCGCCGAGGGAGGCCTCCTAAGCACAGATACGCAGTATTTT.

The chain links TRBV28 to TRBJ1-2; a possible D gene is TRBD1 (6 bases). The CDR3 has 14 residues. Trimming took 7 bases from V and 3 from J, leaving 15 bases between them. Germline V gene data show CDR1 as MDHEN and CDR2 as SYDVKM. CDR3 DNA: TGTGCCAGCACTCCCCCCGGACAGTACTATGGCTACACCTTC. It yields the protein CASTPPGQYYGYTF.

This sequence joins TRBV4-1 and TRBJ1-1; possibly TRBD1 for D (6 bases). Per the germline V gene, CDR1 is MGHRA and CDR2 is YSYEKL. The length of the CDR3 is 14 residues. The ends were cut back, 8 bases at V and 0 bases at J, with 13 bases in the middle. The CDR3 region has the DNA TGCGCCAGCTCCGGTGGACAGCTGAACACTGAAGCTTTCTTT. Its protein is CASSGGQLNTEAFF.

CDR3 nucleotides: TGTGCCAGCAGCTTAGATCCCTCGCGGTCAGATACGCAGTATTTT. Translating gives CASSLDPSRSDTQYF. The rearrangement uses TRBV11-3 and TRBJ2-3, with D unclear. The V end was cut by 0 bases, the J end by 4 bases, with 11 bases between. CDR3 length equals 15 residues. Looked up from germline, CDR1 is SGHNT and CDR2 is YENEEA.

V usage is TRBV7-2 and J usage is TRBJ2-5, with D possibly being TRBD2 (7 bases). Germline V gives CDR1 SGHTA, CDR2 FQGNSA. The CDR3 has 14 amino acids. The V gene lost 3 bases and the J gene lost 5 bases, with 13 bases spanning the gap. The CDR3 bases are TGTGCCAGCAGCTTCGGGGGGCCGGGGGAGACCCAGTACTTC. This encodes CASSFGGPGETQYF. Using reference TRBV7-2 and TRBJ2-5 for the parts outside the CDR3, the full variable domain is GAGVSQSPSNKVTEKGKDVELRCDPISGHTALYWYRQSLGQGLEFLIYFQGNSAPDKSGLPSDRFSAERTGGSVSTLTIQRTQQEDSAVYLCASSFGGPGETQYFGPGTRLLVL.

The chain is built from TRBV6-5 and TRBJ2-7; 8 bases match TRBD2. Germline CDR1 MNHEY, CDR2 SVGAGI. The CDR3 spans 12 residues. Germline trimming cut 8 bases from V and 3 bases from J; bases unmatched to any gene: 3. DNA of the CDR3: TGTGCCAGCGGCGGGAGGTTCTACGAGCAGTACTTC. It translates to CASGGRFYEQYF.

The chain links TRBV7-2 to TRBJ2-5, with D unclear. This CDR3 contains 15 residues. Germline values: CDR1 SGHTA, CDR2 FQGNSA. Trimming left V 1 base short and J 0 bases short, with 9 bases between. Written as DNA, the CDR3 is TGTGCCAGCAGCTTAGTTGTGGAGTACCAAGAGACCCAGTACTTC. This codes for CASSLVVEYQETQYF.

V gene TRBV29-1 combines with J gene TRBJ1-5; 8 nucleotides match TRBD1. Germline V gene lookup returns CDR1 SQVTM and CDR2 ANQGSEA. The CDR3 has 15 residues. V gave up 5 bases and J gave up 8 bases; unmatched junction bases: 14. The CDR3: CSVSSGTGGREPQHF. The DNA for the CDR3 is TGCAGCGTTTCATCCGGGACAGGTGGCCGGGAGCCCCAGCATTTT.

V and J are TRBV4-3 and TRBJ2-7; 8 bases match TRBD1. The CDR3 consists of 15 residues. The V segment lost 4 bases and the J segment 3 bases; nucleotides outside the gene matches: 8. Per the germline V gene, CDR1 is LGHNA and CDR2 is YSLEER. CDR3 region: CASSRLTGADYEQYF. In DNA form, the CDR3 reads TGCGCCAGCAGCCGCCTGACAGGGGCCGACTACGAGCAGTACTTC.

This clone was detected only once. This sequence joins TRBV18 and TRBJ1-1; 11 bases align to TRBD1. Germline V gene lookup returns CDR1 KGHSH and CDR2 LQKENI. After removal of 0 bases from V and 4 bases from J, the junction contained 7 bases not matched to a gene. This CDR3 is 17 amino acids long. This chain's CDR3 is CASSPPLDRGRGTEAFF. The CDR3 DNA reads as TGTGCCAGCTCACCACCTCTGGACAGGGGGCGAGGCACTGAAGCTTTCTTT.

V usage is TRBV4-1 and J usage is TRBJ1-2; the D is unclear. From germline, CDR1 is MGHRA and CDR2 YSYEKL. This CDR3 has 16 amino acids. Deletions cut 4 bases from V and 6 bases from J, with 21 bases between. CDR3 protein: CASSPEAEPRGDGYTF. CDR3 DNA sequence: TGCGCCAGCAGCCCAGAGGCCGAGCCCCGCGGGGATGGCTACACCTTC.

This clone was counted between two and nine times. The chain is built from TRBV5-6 and TRBJ2-7; D not resolved. The CDR3 loop spans 14 amino acids. V gave up 1 base and J gave up 3 bases, with 11 bases separating them. Germline V gene lookup returns CDR1 SGHDT and CDR2 YYEEEE. The CDR3 nucleotides read TGTGCCAGCAGCTTGTCATCAGGTAACTACGAGCAGTACTTC. Amino acids: CASSLSSGNYEQYF.